These T cell receptor beta chains were read from a single sample in a study of cytomegalovirus exposure and HLA in healthy donors. The method was immunoSEQ multiplex PCR; TCRdb's version includes in-frame clones alone and lacks a portion of them. The table records 130,000 to 150,000 clones, approximately 80% of them present only once. The sample consisted of PBMCs. Receptor source: a male donor in good health and CMV-seronegative. CDR3s include the opening cysteine and the closing phenylalanine or tryptophan. The D gene is left open where the match is weak. Where a row states a size, it is once, few, many or the class of an expanded clone; other rows omit it.

>TRBV5-1|TRBJ1-2|once|TRBD1
TGCGCCAGCAGCTTGGCCCCGGGGACAGGGGCGGTAGGCTACACCTTC
CASSLAPGTGAVGYTF
>TRBV5-1|TRBJ1-4|few|NA
TGCGCCAGCAGCTTAGACACGGCAACTAATGAAAAACTGTTTTTT
CASSLDTATNEKLFF
>TRBV7-2|TRBJ1-5|NA|NA
TGTGCCAGCAGCTCCCTTCCAGGGGCCGGTCAGCCCCAGCATTTT
CASSSLPGAGQPQHF
>TRBV28|TRBJ1-2|NA|NA
TGTGCCAGCAGTTTGGGTCAGGGGACCTATGGCTACACCTTC
CASSLGQGTYGYTF
>TRBV25-1|TRBJ1-2|NA|NA
TGTGCCAGCAGTGAATACCTCGGGGGACGGGGCTACACCTTC
CASSEYLGGRGYTF
>TRBV7-9|TRBJ1-1|NA|TRBD1
TGTGCCAGCAGGTCGGGGACAGCTAGTTGGACTGAAGCTTTCTTT
CASRSGTASWTEAFF
>TRBV29-1|TRBJ2-2|NA|TRBD2
TGCAGCGTGTTCCACCGGGGGCGGGGGGATCACACCGGGGAGCTGTTTTTT
CSVFHRGRGDHTGELFF
>TRBV7-8|TRBJ2-5|NA|NA
TGTGCCAGCAGCTTAAACTTAGAGGGCCGCGCGTACTTC
CASSLNLEGRAYF
>TRBV29-1|TRBJ1-3|NA|NA
TGCAGCGTTGATGGGACACTCTCTGGAAACACCATATATTTT
CSVDGTLSGNTIYF
>TRBV9|TRBJ2-7|NA|NA
TGTGCCAGCAGCGCGGGGGTGGGTAAAAACGAGCAGTACTTC
CASSAGVGKNEQYF
>TRBV2|TRBJ1-5|NA|NA
TGTGCCAGCAGTGAGGGAGAGCGTCAGCCCCAGCATTTT
CASSEGERQPQHF
>TRBV7-2|TRBJ2-7|NA|TRBD1
TGTGCCAGCAGCTTGAACAGGGGGCACGAGCAGTACTTC
CASSLNRGHEQYF
>TRBV5-1|TRBJ1-3|NA|NA
TGCGCCAGCAGCTTGGGTTCATCAGGGTACGACCGAAACACCATATATTTT
CASSLGSSGYDRNTIYF
>TRBV4-1|TRBJ2-3|NA|NA
TGCGCCAGCAGCCAAGATGTACCTACCACTAGCACAGATACGCAGTATTTT
CASSQDVPTTSTDTQYF
>TRBV10-3|TRBJ1-4|NA|TRBD1
TGTGCCATCAGGCAGGGGGATATGGCTAATGAAAAACTGTTTTTT
CAIRQGDMANEKLFF
>TRBV7-9|TRBJ2-5|NA|NA
TGTGCCAGCAGCCCAATGGGGGGGCGGAAAAAAGAGACCCAGTACTTC
CASSPMGGRKKETQYF
>TRBV27|TRBJ2-7|NA|TRBD1
TGTGCCAGCAGTTTATGGGACAGAGCCTACGAGCAGTACTTC
CASSLWDRAYEQYF
>TRBV15|TRBJ1-2|NA|TRBD1
TGTGCCACCAGCAGAGAAGGGGGCGGCACCTATGGCTACACCTTC
CATSREGGGTYGYTF
>TRBV12-5|TRBJ2-5|NA|NA
TGTGCTAGTGGTTTGGGCCACAAAGAGACCCAGTACTTC
CASGLGHKETQYF
>TRBV30|TRBJ2-7|once|TRBD2
TGTGCCTGGAGTGTCGGGGGGACCTACGAGCAGTACTTC
CAWSVGGTYEQYF
>TRBV27|TRBJ2-7|NA|NA
TGTGCCAGCAGTTTATCGGGGCCCAGCTCCTACGAGCAGTACTTC
CASSLSGPSSYEQYF
>TRBV4-1|TRBJ1-2|once|TRBD1
TGCGCCAGCAGCCGGTTAGGGGGCGACTATGGCTACACCTTC
CASSRLGGDYGYTF
>TRBV5-4|TRBJ1-2|once|TRBD1
TGTGCCAGCAGCTGGGGACAGGGCCACTATGGCTACACCTTC
CASSWGQGHYGYTF
>TRBV4-3|TRBJ2-4|NA|NA
TGCGCCAGCAGCCAAGATCTCACTAGAGGATACATTCAGTACTTC
CASSQDLTRGYIQYF
>TRBV7-2|TRBJ2-7|NA|TRBD1
TGTGCCAGCAGCTTAGCGGGGACAGGGAAGGGCGAGCAGTACTTC
CASSLAGTGKGEQYF
>TRBV7-8|TRBJ2-7|NA|TRBD1
TGTGCCAGCAGCCCTAGAGGGGGGCGGACAGGGTCCTACGAGCAGTACTTC
CASSPRGGRTGSYEQYF
>TRBV7-8|TRBJ1-1|once|TRBD1
TGTGCCAGCAGCCCGTCCGACAGGGGCAGACTTGAAGCTTTCTTT
CASSPSDRGRLEAFF
>TRBV4-1|TRBJ2-2|NA|TRBD2
TGCGCCAGCAGCCCCCCCCGCGGGAGTCCCAACACCGGGGAGCTGTTTTTT
CASSPPRGSPNTGELFF
>TRBV25-1|TRBJ2-5|few|NA
TGTGCCAGCAGTTGGAGGTCCGGAGAGACCCAGTACTTC
CASSWRSGETQYF
>TRBV7-2|TRBJ2-2|few|TRBD1
TGTGCCAGCAGCTCCTTTTACTCCCGGACAGGGGCGAACACCGGGGAGCTGTTTTTT
CASSSFYSRTGANTGELFF
>TRBV27|TRBJ1-1|NA|NA
TGTGCCAGCAGTTTATTCGAGGGCAACACTGAAGCTTTCTTT
CASSLFEGNTEAFF
>TRBV6-5|TRBJ1-3|NA|NA
TGTGCCAGCAGTCCCGACAGATTCTCTGGAAACACCATATATTTT
CASSPDRFSGNTIYF
>TRBV5-6|TRBJ1-4|NA|TRBD1
TGTGCCAGCAGCTTAATGGGACAGGCTAATGAAAAACTGTTTTTT
CASSLMGQANEKLFF
>TRBV4-3|TRBJ2-7|few|NA
TGCGCCAGCAGCCAAGTTTTTCACAGGGACTACGAGCAGTACTTC
CASSQVFHRDYEQYF
>TRBV5-1|TRBJ1-1|few|NA
TGCGCCAGCAGCCCTGGGACAAACACTGAAGCTTTCTTT
CASSPGTNTEAFF
>TRBV5-4|TRBJ2-7|NA|NA
TGTGCCAGCAGCTTGGTCGGGGACACGTCCTACGAGCAGTACTTC
CASSLVGDTSYEQYF
>TRBV9|TRBJ1-2|NA|TRBD1
TGTGCCAGCAGGGGACAGGAGATCGGCTACACCTTC
CASRGQEIGYTF
>TRBV5-1|TRBJ1-1|NA|NA
TGCGCCAGCAGCTTGGCCACGGGGGGCGCTGAAGCTTTCTTT
CASSLATGGAEAFF
>TRBV7-9|TRBJ1-1|NA|NA
TGTGCCAGCAGCTTAGATCAGTTGAACACTGAAGCTTTCTTT
CASSLDQLNTEAFF
>TRBV2|TRBJ2-5|NA|NA
TGTGCCAGCAGTATCGGAGGGAGGGAGACCCAGTACTTC
CASSIGGRETQYF
>TRBV2|TRBJ2-6|NA|NA
TGTGCCAGCAGTGTTAGCTCTGGGGCCAACGTCCTGACTTTC
CASSVSSGANVLTF
>TRBV4-1|TRBJ1-4|NA|NA
TGCGCCAGCAGCCAAAGGCGGGGGGGACGGGAAAAACTGTTTTTT
CASSQRRGGREKLFF
>TRBV7-2|TRBJ1-2|NA|NA
TGTGCCAGCAGCCCTAGAGGGTTTGACTATGGCTACACCTTC
CASSPRGFDYGYTF
>TRBV20-1|TRBJ2-1|NA|NA
TGCAGTGCACATTACAATGAGCAGTTCTTC
CSAHYNEQFF
>TRBV4-1|TRBJ2-1|NA|TRBD1
TGCGCCAGCAGCCAACTCAGACAGGGTGATGAGCAGTTCTTC
CASSQLRQGDEQFF